These 4 T cell receptor beta chains were all obtained from the same sample, sequenced in a study of T cell clonality in common variable immunodeficiency. Assay: immunoSEQ multiplex PCR; the TCRdb copy retains only in-frame clones and omits some. The sample was found to contain some 54,000 clones, and every one recurs. The sequencing sample was made of peripheral blood mononuclear cells. The receptors shown here come from a person aged 18-70 years in good health.

This clone showed up many times. The CDR3 end falls 3 residues outside the read, so it is completed with the germline J gene. The V call is TRBV5-1, the J call TRBJ2-5; no firm D call. The germline CDR1 and CDR2 sequences are SGHRS and YFSETQ. V gave up 5 bases and J gave up 2 bases, with 16 bases separating them. CDR3 size: 15 residues. The CDR3 here is CASRPQSTRQETQYF. The CDR3 bases that were read are TGCGCCAGCAGGCCCCAGAGTACCCGTCAAGAGACC.

At least ten counts were recorded for this clone. The CDR3 extends 3 residues past the end of the read, so its final part is completed from the germline J gene. The chain recombines TRBV20-1 with TRBJ1-1; 9 nucleotides match TRBD1. The germline V gene has CDR1 DFQATT and CDR2 SNEGSKA (reference sequence). Germline trimming cut 5 bases from V and 6 bases from J; bases unmatched to any gene: 10. This CDR3 has 14 amino acids. The sequenced CDR3 bases are TGCAGTGCTCCTCTGACAGGGGGTTACGCTGAA. As protein: CSAPLTGGYAE. From start to end, the CDR3 is CSAPLTGGYAEAFF.

This clone has a count of ten or more. Sequencing ends 3 residues short of the CDR3 end; the germline J gene provides the rest. The chain uses TRBV7-3 and TRBJ2-6, with a weak D call TRBD1 (6 bases). Germline CDR1 is SGHTA and CDR2 is FQGTGA. The CDR3 loop spans 18 amino acids. The V end lost 5 bases, the J end lost 1 base, and 18 bases lay between the germline ends. The CDR3: CASSHSSGDRSGANVLTF. The part of the CDR3 DNA that was read is TGTGCCAGCAGCCATTCCTCAGGGGATAGGTCTGGGGCCAACGTC.

This clone was counted ten times or more. With the read ending 3 residues before the CDR3 end, the germline J gene is used to fill in that end. The chain recombines TRBV2 with TRBJ1-4, with 7 bases that match TRBD1. Germline values: CDR1 SNHLY, CDR2 FYNNEI. Germline trimming cut 10 bases from V and 4 bases from J; bases unmatched to any gene: 6. This CDR3 is 13 amino acids long. The part of the CDR3 DNA that was read is TGTGCCACCGGGGACAGACTTAATGAAAAA. Its translation is CATGDRLNEK. The whole CDR3 is CATGDRLNEKLFF.